The rows below give T cell receptor beta chains drawn from one sample of a study of blood T cells in healthy people across ages. TCRdb itself ran the 5' RACE reads through MiXCR, one entry per CDR3 protein. The data hold 700,000 or so distinct CDR3 sequences, with around 41% observed a single time. The material sequenced was blood. The source is a man aged 80 or over in good health. Each CDR3 is given without its conserved first and last residue. Fields, in order: J gene, V gene, CDR3 protein.

j_call: TRBJ2-5; v_call: TRBV4-3; cdr3_aa: ASSQFIGEVNEQY
j_call: TRBJ1-5; v_call: TRBV25-1; cdr3_aa: ASRETGSDQPQH
j_call: TRBJ2-7; v_call: TRBV7-2; cdr3_aa: ASSLRGQVGDEQY
j_call: TRBJ2-6; v_call: TRBV4-3; cdr3_aa: ASSLNLQGITLSGANVLT
j_call: TRBJ2-1; v_call: TRBV24-1; cdr3_aa: ATRRDNSYNEQF
j_call: TRBJ2-4; v_call: TRBV20-1; cdr3_aa: SVRDSPAKNIQY
j_call: .; v_call: TRBV11-2; cdr3_aa: ASSLTLAGKYEQY
j_call: TRBJ2-3; v_call: TRBV6-2/TRBV6-3; cdr3_aa: ASSFSRDTQY
j_call: TRBJ2-3; v_call: TRBV12-3/TRBV12-4; cdr3_aa: ASTRAGRSADTQY
j_call: TRBJ1-2; v_call: TRBV12-3/TRBV12-4; cdr3_aa: ASSSSDSSYGYT
j_call: TRBJ2-3; v_call: TRBV20-1; cdr3_aa: SGTWGDTQY
j_call: TRBJ2-2; v_call: TRBV20-1; cdr3_aa: SATPGYGELF
j_call: .; v_call: TRBV27; cdr3_aa: ACSLRVGRDYEQY
j_call: TRBJ2-7; v_call: TRBV28; cdr3_aa: ATSDGGTYEQY
j_call: TRBJ2-5; v_call: TRBV20-1; cdr3_aa: SARDPGTALETQY
j_call: TRBJ1-2; v_call: TRBV4-2; cdr3_aa: ASSQTSGDYGYT
j_call: .; v_call: TRBV5-1; cdr3_aa: ASSTQTGGIYIQY
j_call: TRBJ2-5; v_call: TRBV20-1; cdr3_aa: SARDSGPIALQETQY
j_call: TRBJ2-7; v_call: TRBV20-1; cdr3_aa: SASVAGFREQY
j_call: TRBJ1-1; v_call: TRBV12-3/TRBV12-4; cdr3_aa: ASSPPWSSEAF
j_call: TRBJ2-7; v_call: TRBV3-1; cdr3_aa: ASSQVAGGSYEQY
j_call: TRBJ2-1; v_call: TRBV6-5; cdr3_aa: ASSYSMTRSSYNEQF
j_call: TRBJ2-5; v_call: TRBV20-1; cdr3_aa: SARAGWWEEVRNEQY
j_call: TRBJ2-7; v_call: TRBV20-1; cdr3_aa: SARPGGDRVAYEQY
j_call: TRBJ2-3; v_call: TRBV9; cdr3_aa: ASSIRTTDTQY
j_call: TRBJ2-1; v_call: TRBV7-2; cdr3_aa: ASSLDLGQGVSRQF
j_call: TRBJ2-5; v_call: TRBV5-5; cdr3_aa: ASRQGQETQY
j_call: TRBJ2-7; v_call: TRBV7-9; cdr3_aa: ASSFGTSVTYEQY
j_call: TRBJ2-1; v_call: TRBV6-1; cdr3_aa: ASIRDRRYEQF
j_call: TRBJ2-2; v_call: TRBV4-1; cdr3_aa: ASSQDFGAGGDTGELF
j_call: TRBJ2-7; v_call: TRBV7-2; cdr3_aa: ASSLSPEPSEQY
j_call: TRBJ1-6; v_call: TRBV27; cdr3_aa: ASSRQGSSYNSPLH
j_call: TRBJ2-1; v_call: TRBV4-1; cdr3_aa: ASSHARPSGSYNEQF